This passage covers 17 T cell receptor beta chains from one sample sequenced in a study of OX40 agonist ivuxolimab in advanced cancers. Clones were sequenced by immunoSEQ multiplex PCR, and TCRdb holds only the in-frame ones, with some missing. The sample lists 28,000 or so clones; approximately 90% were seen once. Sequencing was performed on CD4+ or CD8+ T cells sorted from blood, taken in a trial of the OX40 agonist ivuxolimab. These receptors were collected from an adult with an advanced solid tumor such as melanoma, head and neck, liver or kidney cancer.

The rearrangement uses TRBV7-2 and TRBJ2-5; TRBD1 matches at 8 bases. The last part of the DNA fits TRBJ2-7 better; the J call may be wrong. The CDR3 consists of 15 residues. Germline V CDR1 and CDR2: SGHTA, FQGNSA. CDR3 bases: TGTGCCAGCAGTATGTCGGACAGGGACTCCTACGAGCAGTACTTC. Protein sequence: CASSMSDRDSYEQYF.

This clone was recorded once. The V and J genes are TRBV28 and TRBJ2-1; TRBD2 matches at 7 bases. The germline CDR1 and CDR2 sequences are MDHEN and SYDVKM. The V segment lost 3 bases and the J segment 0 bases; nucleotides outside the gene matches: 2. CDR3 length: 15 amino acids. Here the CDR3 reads CASSLGGSSYNEQFF. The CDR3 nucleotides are TGTGCCAGCAGTTTGGGGGGGAGCTCCTACAATGAGCAGTTCTTC. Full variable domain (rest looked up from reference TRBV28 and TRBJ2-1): DVKVTQSSRYLVKRTGEKVFLECVQDMDHENMFWYRQDPGLGLRLIYFSYDVKMKEKGDIPEGYSVSREKKERFSLILESASTNQTSMYLCASSLGGSSYNEQFFGPGTRLTVL.

In DNA, the CDR3 is TGTGCCAGCAGAGGACAGGGGACCACAGATACGCAGTATTTT. Translating gives CASRGQGTTDTQYF. The V gene is TRBV28, the J gene TRBJ2-3; 9 bases agree with TRBD1. CDR1 and CDR2 (germline): MDHEN, SYDVKM. The CDR3 is made up of 14 amino acids. Losses at the gene ends were 6 bases for V and 2 bases for J; bases not matched to a gene: 3.

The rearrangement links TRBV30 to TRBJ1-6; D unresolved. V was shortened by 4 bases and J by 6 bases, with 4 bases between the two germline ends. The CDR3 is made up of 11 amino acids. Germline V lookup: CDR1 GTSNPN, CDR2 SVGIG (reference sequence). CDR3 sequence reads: CAWNGNSPLHF. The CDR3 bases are TGTGCCTGGAATGGTAATTCACCCCTCCACTTT.

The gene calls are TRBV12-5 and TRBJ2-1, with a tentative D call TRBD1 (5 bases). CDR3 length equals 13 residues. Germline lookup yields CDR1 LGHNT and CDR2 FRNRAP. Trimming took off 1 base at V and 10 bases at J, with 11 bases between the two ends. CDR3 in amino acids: CASGLAPNREQFF. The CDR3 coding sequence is TGTGCTAGTGGTTTGGCCCCTAACAGGGAGCAGTTCTTC. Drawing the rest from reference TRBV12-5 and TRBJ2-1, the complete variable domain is DARVTQTPRHKVTEMGQEVTMRCQPILGHNTVFWYRQTMMQGLELLAYFRNRAPLDDSGMPKDRFSAEMPDATLATLKIQPSEPRDSAVYFCASGLAPNREQFFGPGTRLTVL.

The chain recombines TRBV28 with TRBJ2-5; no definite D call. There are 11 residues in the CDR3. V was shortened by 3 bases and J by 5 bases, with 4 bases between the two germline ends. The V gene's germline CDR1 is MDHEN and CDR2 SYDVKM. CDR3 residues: CASSFGETQYF. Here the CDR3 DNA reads TGTGCCAGCAGTTTTGGGGAGACCCAGTACTTC.

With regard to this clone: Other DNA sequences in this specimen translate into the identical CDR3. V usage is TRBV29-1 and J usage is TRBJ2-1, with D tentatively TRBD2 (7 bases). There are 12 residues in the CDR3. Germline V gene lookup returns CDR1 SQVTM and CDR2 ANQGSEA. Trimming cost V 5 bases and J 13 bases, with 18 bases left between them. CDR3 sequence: CSVPQRGGEQFF. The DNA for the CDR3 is TGCAGCGTTCCCCAGAGGGGGGGCGAACAGTTCTTC.

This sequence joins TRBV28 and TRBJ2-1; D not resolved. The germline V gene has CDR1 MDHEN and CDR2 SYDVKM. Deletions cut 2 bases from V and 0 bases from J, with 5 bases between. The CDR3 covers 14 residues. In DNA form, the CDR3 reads TGTGCCAGCAGTTTACAGAGCTCCTACAATGAGCAGTTCTTC. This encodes CASSLQSSYNEQFF.

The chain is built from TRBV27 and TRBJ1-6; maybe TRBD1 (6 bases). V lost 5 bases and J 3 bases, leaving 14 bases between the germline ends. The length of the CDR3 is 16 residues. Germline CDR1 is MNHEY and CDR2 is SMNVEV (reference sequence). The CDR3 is CASSPLGQSYNSPLHF. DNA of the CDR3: TGTGCCAGCAGTCCACTCGGACAGAGCTATAATTCACCCCTCCACTTT.

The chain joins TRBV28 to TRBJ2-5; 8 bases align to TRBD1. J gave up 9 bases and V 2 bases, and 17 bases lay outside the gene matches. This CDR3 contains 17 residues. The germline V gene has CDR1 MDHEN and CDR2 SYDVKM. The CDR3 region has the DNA TGTGCCAGCAGTTTAGAGGGGCCAGGGGGCCCGGTGGGGTCCCAGTACTTC. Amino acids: CASSLEGPGGPVGSQYF.

This chain's CDR3 is CASSEGTGGLTKNIQYF. CDR3 bases: TGTGCCAGCAGTGAAGGTACAGGGGGCCTGACCAAAAACATTCAGTACTTC. This chain uses TRBV6-1 with TRBJ2-4, with 9 positions matching TRBD1. This CDR3 region has 17 residues. V lost 1 base and J lost 2; bases outside the gene matches: 6. In germline, CDR1 is MNHNS, CDR2 SASEGT.

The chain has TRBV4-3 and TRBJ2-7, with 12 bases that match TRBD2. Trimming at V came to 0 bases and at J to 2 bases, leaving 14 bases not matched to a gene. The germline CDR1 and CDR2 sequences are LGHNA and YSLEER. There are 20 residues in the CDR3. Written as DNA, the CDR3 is TGCGCCAGCAGCCAAGATTTTTGGGGGCTAGCGGGAGGGAGCACCTACGAGCAGTACTTC. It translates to CASSQDFWGLAGGSTYEQYF.

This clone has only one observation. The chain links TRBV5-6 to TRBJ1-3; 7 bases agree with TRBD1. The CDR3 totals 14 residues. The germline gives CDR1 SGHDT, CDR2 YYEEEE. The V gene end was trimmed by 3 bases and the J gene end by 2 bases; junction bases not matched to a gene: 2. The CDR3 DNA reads TGTGCCAGCAGCTACGGGACAGCTGGAAACACCATATATTTT. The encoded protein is CASSYGTAGNTIYF.

CDR3 residues: CASSSDLLNEQFF. CDR3 nucleotide sequence: TGTGCCAGCAGCTCGGATCTTTTAAATGAGCAGTTCTTC. The chain recombines TRBV5-6 with TRBJ2-1, with no clear D. Germline V gene data show CDR1 as SGHDT and CDR2 as YYEEEE. V was clipped by 3 bases and J by 7 bases, with 11 bases between them. The CDR3 is 13 residues long. Looking up the rest from reference TRBV5-6 and TRBJ2-1 gives the full variable domain: DAGVTQSPTHLIKTRGQQVTLRCSPKSGHDTVSWYQQALGQGPQFIFQYYEEEERQRGNFPDRFSGHQFPNYSSELNVNALLLGDSALYLCASSSDLLNEQFFGPGTRLTVL.

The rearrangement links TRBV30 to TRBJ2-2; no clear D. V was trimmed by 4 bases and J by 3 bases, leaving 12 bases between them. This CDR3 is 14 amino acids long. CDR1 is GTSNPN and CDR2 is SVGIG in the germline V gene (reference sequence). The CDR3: CAWTELLDTGELFF. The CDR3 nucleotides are TGTGCCTGGACCGAACTCCTAGACACCGGGGAGCTGTTTTTT.

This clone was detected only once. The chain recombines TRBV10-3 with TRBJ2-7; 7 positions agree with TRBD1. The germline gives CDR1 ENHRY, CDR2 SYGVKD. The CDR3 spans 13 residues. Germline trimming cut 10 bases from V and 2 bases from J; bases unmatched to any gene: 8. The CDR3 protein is CARPRGSTYEQYF. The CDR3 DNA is TGTGCCAGGCCCAGGGGGTCAACCTACGAGCAGTACTTC.

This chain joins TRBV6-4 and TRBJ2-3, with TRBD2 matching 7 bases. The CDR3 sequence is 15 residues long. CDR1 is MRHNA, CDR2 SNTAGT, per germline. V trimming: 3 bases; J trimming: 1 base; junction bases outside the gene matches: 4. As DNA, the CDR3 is TGTGCCAGCAGTGAATTTGCGGGGGGCACAGATACGCAGTATTTT. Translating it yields CASSEFAGGTDTQYF.